The 23 T cell receptor beta chains reported below all come from one sample, sequenced in a study of T cells in Graves' hyperthyroidism and ophthalmopathy. Using RNA transcripts as the source, TCR beta CDR3 regions were amplified. The TCR CDR3 first-round RT-PCR relied on the HTBI primer set. TCRdb re-called the multiplex PCR reads through MiXCR, storing one row per CDR3 protein. The sample gives about 550,000 distinct CDR3 sequences, more than 20% of which show up once; about 26% is in the top ten. The material sequenced was blood. The receptors here all came from a man younger than 35 with Graves' hyperthyroidism.

This clonotype turned up a few times. V gene TRBV20-1 combines with J gene TRBJ1-1; no clear D. Germline lookup yields CDR1 DFQATT and CDR2 SNEGSKA (reference sequence). The CDR3 totals 13 residues. V lost 3 bases, J lost 4 bases, and 12 bases lay in between. The CDR3 loop is CSASAGRPTEAFF. CDR3 bases: TGCAGTGCTAGTGCCGGACGACCCACTGAAGCTTTCTTT.

This clonotype appeared many times. The gene calls are TRBV27 and TRBJ1-1; D remains unclear. Trimming removed 2 bases from V and 5 bases from J, with 9 bases in between. This CDR3 has 13 amino acids. CDR1 and CDR2 from the germline V gene are MNHEY and SMNVEV (reference sequence). CDR3 amino acids: CASSLIQRTEAFF. For the CDR3, the DNA is TGTGCCAGCAGTTTAATACAGAGGACTGAAGCTTTCTTT.

The gene calls are TRBV28 and TRBJ1-5; D ambiguous. Germline V gene sequence: CDR1 MDHEN, CDR2 SYDVKM. The CDR3 sequence is 13 residues long. V lost 7 bases and J 7 bases, leaving 14 bases between the germline ends. The CDR3 reads CASTPDFWQPQHF. The CDR3, as DNA: TGTGCCAGCACCCCAGACTTTTGGCAGCCCCAGCATTTT.

In this sample, this clonotype turned up a few times. A read error may account for a junction end that differs from germline. The rearrangement uses TRBV9 and TRBJ1-5, with D perhaps matching TRBD1 (5 bases). The CDR3 is 11 amino acids. CDR1 and CDR2 from the germline V gene are SGDLS and YYNGEE. The CDR3 here is CAGGSSQPQHF. DNA for the CDR3: TGTGCCGGGGGGAGCAGTCAGCCCCAGCATTTT.

This clonotype was observed many times. V is TRBV13 and J is TRBJ1-2; the D gene is possibly TRBD1 (6 bases). Germline V gene lookup returns CDR1 PRHDT and CDR2 FYEKMQ (reference sequence). CDR3 length equals 17 residues. Between the trimmed V and J ends, which lost 3 bases and 1 base, there was a span of 18 bases. Written as DNA, the CDR3 is TGTGCCAGCAGCTTTCGGATGGACAGAGAGTATAACTATGGCTACACCTTC. Amino acid sequence: CASSFRMDREYNYGYTF.

This clonotype appeared many times. The V gene is TRBV28, the J gene TRBJ2-6, with D possibly matching TRBD1 (6 bases). Germline CDR1 MDHEN, CDR2 SYDVKM. There are 16 residues in the CDR3. The germline V and J ends were trimmed by 6 bases and 0 bases, with 12 bases remaining between them. The CDR3 DNA reads TGTGCCAGCAGCCCTGGACAGTTCTCTGGGGCCAACGTCCTGACTTTC. It specifies CASSPGQFSGANVLTF. The whole variable domain, remainder taken from reference TRBV28 and TRBJ2-6, is DVKVTQSSRYLVKRTGEKVFLECVQDMDHENMFWYRQDPGLGLRLIYFSYDVKMKEKGDIPEGYSVSREKKERFSLILESASTNQTSMYLCASSPGQFSGANVLTFGAGSRLTVL.

This clonotype was picked up many times. The rearrangement uses TRBV28 and TRBJ1-5; tentatively, D is TRBD1 (5 bases). V was shortened by 3 bases and J by 6 bases, with 12 bases between the two germline ends. This CDR3 contains 14 residues. Germline CDR1 reads MDHEN; CDR2 reads SYDVKM. Here the CDR3 DNA reads TGTGCCAGCAGTTTTGGGTCAGGGAGTCAGCCCCAGCATTTT. This sequence encodes CASSFGSGSQPQHF.

This clonotype was found many times. The rearrangement links TRBV4-1 to TRBJ1-5; D might be TRBD1 (6 bases). CDR1 and CDR2 (germline): MGHRA, YSYEKL. Deletions cut 4 bases from V and 5 bases from J, with 12 bases between. There are 14 residues in the CDR3. The DNA for the CDR3 is TGCGCCAGCAGCCCCAAGGGGGTAGATCAGCCCCAGCATTTT. Encoded protein: CASSPKGVDQPQHF.

This clonotype was counted many times. This chain links TRBV19 with TRBJ1-1; tentative D call: TRBD1 (5 bases). Germline V gene sequence: CDR1 LNHDA, CDR2 SQIVND (reference sequence). CDR3 length: 13 amino acids. Trimming pared 5 bases from V and 4 bases from J, leaving 11 bases between. CDR3 region: CASSPGLFTEAFF. The CDR3 DNA reads as TGTGCCAGTAGTCCGGGACTTTTCACTGAAGCTTTCTTT.

This clonotype has a count of ten or more. The chain couples TRBV20-1 to TRBJ2-7; 12 bases match TRBD2. CDR1 and CDR2 from the germline V gene are DFQATT and SNEGSKA (reference sequence). This CDR3 region has 14 residues. Losses at the gene ends were 2 bases for V and 5 bases for J; bases not matched to a gene: 4. This CDR3 reads CSARPRTSGNEQYF. DNA of the CDR3: TGCAGTGCTAGACCTAGGACTAGCGGGAACGAGCAGTACTTC.

This clonotype was counted a few times. The chain joins TRBV7-2 to TRBJ2-6; D is possibly TRBD1 (6 bases). The CDR3 spans 21 residues. V shed 3 bases and J shed 0 bases, with 24 bases lying between them. Germline V lookup: CDR1 SGHTA, CDR2 FQGNSA. The CDR3 sequence: CASSFPIRRDTFSSGANVLTF. The CDR3 DNA follows: TGTGCCAGCAGCTTTCCGATTAGACGGGACACGTTTTCCTCTGGGGCCAACGTCCTGACTTTC. The full variable domain, with the rest looked up from reference TRBV7-2 and TRBJ2-6, is GAGVSQSPSNKVTEKGKDVELRCDPISGHTALYWYRQSLGQGLEFLIYFQGNSAPDKSGLPSDRFSAERTGGSVSTLTIQRTQQEDSAVYLCASSFPIRRDTFSSGANVLTFGAGSRLTVL.

This clonotype appeared many times. This chain connects TRBV12-3 or TRBV12-4 to TRBJ2-2; the D is unclear. The CDR3 totals 13 residues. V was pared by 0 bases and J by 5 bases, with 4 bases between. The chain's CDR3 is CASSLARTGELFF. The CDR3 DNA reads TGTGCCAGCAGTTTAGCGAGGACCGGGGAGCTGTTTTTT.

A note on this clonotype: At one boundary the junction diverges from the germline segment, which might be a read error. V gene TRBV2 combines with J gene TRBJ1-2, with a possible D match to TRBD1 (5 bases). This CDR3 has 13 amino acids. CDR1 and CDR2 from the germline V gene are SNHLY and FYNNEI. The CDR3: CASSVEWGHGYTF. In DNA form, the CDR3 reads TGTGCCAGCAGTGTGGAGTGGGGCCATGGTTACACCTTC. The whole variable domain, remainder taken from reference TRBV2 and TRBJ1-2, is EPEVTQTPSHQVTQMGQEVILRCVPISNHLYFYWYRQILGQKVEFLVSFYNNEISEKSEIFDDQFSVERPDGSNFTLKIRSTKLEDSAMYFCASSVEWGHGYTFGSGTRLTVV.

This clonotype showed up many times. The chain joins TRBV12-3 or TRBV12-4 to TRBJ1-1; D remains ambiguous. This CDR3 is built from 11 residues. The V and J ends lost 6 bases and 4 bases respectively, with 6 bases between them. In DNA, the CDR3 is TGTGCCAGCAGGTTCAGCACTGAAGCTTTCTTT. Residues: CASRFSTEAFF.

This clonotype was observed many times. The rearrangement uses TRBV12-3 or TRBV12-4 and TRBJ1-2; D remains ambiguous. Trimming removed 6 bases at V and 4 bases at J, with 12 bases between. This CDR3 is 13 amino acids long. CDR3 sequence: CASSSDLPYGYTF. The CDR3, as DNA: TGTGCCAGCAGCTCAGACCTCCCCTATGGCTACACCTTC.

The sample holds one count of this clonotype. The CDR3 end shows no conserved phenylalanine or tryptophan, and so a read error is likely. The DNA is omitted, as the CDR3 cannot be located on it reliably, and the CDR3 follows TCRdb's listing. The V and J genes are TRBV6-1 and TRBJ2-7; the table assigns TRBD1, which was not confirmed against the DNA. The CDR3 is 14 residues long, ends included. Per the germline V gene, CDR1 is MNHNS and CDR2 is SASEGT. CDR3 region: CASSPGTAPTQVAA.

This clonotype was found many times. The chain combines TRBV5-1 with TRBJ2-7; D is unclear. The CDR3 has 16 residues. In germline, CDR1 is SGHRS, CDR2 YFSETQ. Trimming left V 1 base short and J 5 bases short, with 19 bases between. This CDR3 reads CASSLTLGLSVDEQYF. CDR3 bases: TGCGCCAGCAGCTTGACGCTAGGGTTGTCTGTGGACGAGCAGTACTTC.

This clonotype has a count of ten or more. The V and J genes are TRBV12-3 or TRBV12-4 and TRBJ1-1, with D uncertain. Trimming left V 5 bases short and J 2 bases short, with 9 bases between. This CDR3 comprises 13 residues. For the CDR3, the DNA is TGTGCCAGCAGTCGCGACTTTAACACTGAAGCTTTCTTT. This encodes CASSRDFNTEAFF.

A few counts support this clonotype. A single base separates this from a much larger clone, so it may be a read error. V usage is TRBV12-3 or TRBV12-4 and J usage is TRBJ1-2; 9 bases are a match to TRBD1. This CDR3 spans 15 amino acids. For the CDR3, the DNA is TGTGCCAGCAGTTTTATGGGACAGGGATCTTATGGCTACGCCTTC. It yields the protein CASSFMGQGSYGYAF.

This clonotype was detected many times. The V call is TRBV27, the J call TRBJ1-2, with a tentative D call TRBD1 (6 bases). CDR1 is MNHEY, CDR2 SMNVEV, per germline (reference sequence). This CDR3 region has 15 residues. Trimming cost V 1 base and J 3 bases, with 12 bases left between them. This CDR3 reads CASSLWGGSDYGYTF. CDR3 nucleotides: TGTGCCAGCAGTTTATGGGGGGGCTCCGACTATGGCTACACCTTC.

This clonotype occurred a few times. The V and J genes are TRBV4-1 and TRBJ2-7, with D unclear. V was clipped by 0 bases and J by 3 bases, with 12 bases between them. The CDR3 has 15 residues. CDR1 is MGHRA, CDR2 YSYEKL, per germline. CDR3 sequence: CASSQDPNSYYEQYF. In DNA form, the CDR3 reads TGCGCCAGCAGCCAAGATCCGAACAGCTACTACGAGCAGTACTTC.

V and J are TRBV6-2 or TRBV6-3 and TRBJ2-7, with TRBD2 matching 9 bases. The V gene's germline CDR1 is MNHEY and CDR2 SVGEGT. After removal of 7 bases from V and 5 bases from J, the junction contained 15 bases not matched to a gene. The CDR3 runs to 16 residues. CDR3 DNA sequence: TGTGCCAGCACCTCGGTGGGTAGCGGGAGAACCAACGAGCAGTACTTC. This codes for CASTSVGSGRTNEQYF.

This clonotype was seen many times. This chain links TRBV11-2 with TRBJ1-2, with D maybe TRBD1 (5 bases). The CDR3 loop spans 13 amino acids. Germline V gives CDR1 SGHAT, CDR2 FQNNGV. Trimming took off 5 bases at V and 7 bases at J, with 14 bases between the two ends. CDR3 in amino acids: CASSPAGTVGYTF. The CDR3 nucleotides read TGTGCCAGCAGCCCCGCCGGGACCGTTGGCTACACCTTC.